A single sample is the source of the 10 T cell receptor beta chains below, sequenced in a study of control samples from healthy donors and cancer patients (dated by TCRdb to 2019 to 2021). Library preparation was by the immunoSEQ multiplex PCR assay. TCRdb holds this immuneACCESS table with in-frame rearrangements only. Some clones are missing; in checked studies, unresolved V genes explain under half, and the rest has no known cause. Across this sample there are around 120,000 clones, with approximately 89% seen only once. The leading ten clones occupy approximately 7.8% of the sample. Sequencing was done on a sample of blood. Receptors were obtained from a woman aged 18-30 years in good health.

J is TRBJ2-1 and V is TRBV27; TRBD1 might be the D (6 bases). Looked up from germline, CDR1 is MNHEY and CDR2 is SMNVEV (reference sequence). Trimming removed 5 bases from V and 4 bases from J, with 15 bases in between. This CDR3 region has 15 residues. CDR3 sequence reads: CASSPTGTEYNEQFF. The CDR3 DNA reads as TGTGCCAGCAGTCCCACAGGGACGGAATACAATGAGCAGTTCTTC.

The chain couples TRBV24-1 to TRBJ2-5; tentative D call: TRBD2 (6 bases). The CDR3 totals 14 residues. The V end lost 2 bases, the J end lost 3 bases, and 9 bases lay between the germline ends. From germline, CDR1 is KGHDR and CDR2 SFDVKD. The CDR3 protein is CATSDWGGKETQYF. CDR3 bases: TGTGCCACCAGTGATTGGGGCGGGAAAGAGACCCAGTACTTC.

In the case of this clone: At the DNA level, this CDR3 is encoded by other sequences in the same sample as well. J is TRBJ2-7 and V is TRBV9; maybe TRBD1 (6 bases). The CDR3 is 15 amino acids. Trimming removed 0 bases from V and 0 bases from J, with 10 bases in between. Germline lookup yields CDR1 SGDLS and CDR2 YYNGEE. DNA for the CDR3: TGTGCCAGCAGCGTAGGACAGGCGAGCTCCTACGAGCAGTACTTC. This translates into CASSVGQASSYEQYF.

The gene calls are TRBV3-1 (or the pseudogene TRBV3-2) and TRBJ2-1; D ambiguous. This CDR3 is built from 12 residues. V shed 8 bases and J shed 3 bases, with 8 bases lying between them. Germline V lookup: CDR1 LGHDT, CDR2 YNNKEL (reference sequence). CDR3 residues: CASLRVYNEQFF. The CDR3 bases are TGTGCCAGCCTTCGAGTCTACAATGAGCAGTTCTTC.

This chain joins TRBV5-6 and TRBJ1-1, with D unresolved. The V gene's germline CDR1 is SGHDT and CDR2 YYEEEE. V lost 2 bases and J lost 1, with 15 bases in between. The CDR3 runs 16 residues. The chain's CDR3 is CASSFIWQNTNTEAFF. CDR3 DNA sequence: TGTGCCAGCAGCTTTATTTGGCAGAATACGAACACTGAAGCTTTCTTT.

The chain has TRBV7-9 and TRBJ1-4; 11 nucleotides match TRBD1. In germline, CDR1 is SEHNR, CDR2 FQNEAQ (reference sequence). Trimming removed 4 bases from V and 5 bases from J; junction bases left unmatched: 9. The CDR3 sequence is 17 residues long. The CDR3 coding sequence is TGTGCCAGCAGCTACTCCGGGACAGGGGGAAAAAATGAAAAACTGTTTTTT. Translation gives CASSYSGTGGKNEKLFF.

The rearrangement uses TRBV2 and TRBJ2-3; TRBD2 aligns across 7 bases. V was clipped by 5 bases and J by 2 bases; unmatched bases: 7. This CDR3 is built from 15 residues. Germline assignment: CDR1 SNHLY and CDR2 FYNNEI. This CDR3 is CASSIGTSDTDTQYF. CDR3 in DNA: TGTGCCAGCAGTATTGGTACTAGCGACACAGATACGCAGTATTTT.

The rearrangement uses TRBV7-2 and TRBJ1-5; 8 bases map to TRBD1. Trimming removed 4 bases from V and 7 bases from J; junction bases left unmatched: 6. From germline, CDR1 is SGHTA and CDR2 FQGNSA. The CDR3 consists of 14 residues. For the CDR3, the DNA is TGTGCCAGCAGCTCGACAGGGGCGAGACAGCCCCAGCATTTT. Protein sequence: CASSSTGARQPQHF. Looking up the rest from reference TRBV7-2 and TRBJ1-5 gives the full variable domain: GAGVSQSPSNKVTEKGKDVELRCDPISGHTALYWYRQSLGQGLEFLIYFQGNSAPDKSGLPSDRFSAERTGGSVSTLTIQRTQQEDSAVYLCASSSTGARQPQHFGDGTRLSIL.

This clone was found a few times. The chain carries TRBV5-5 and TRBJ1-3; D may be TRBD1 (5 bases). V was clipped by 4 bases and J by 6 bases, with 11 bases between them. This CDR3 contains 13 residues. The germline gives CDR1 SGHKS, CDR2 YYEKEE (reference sequence). The CDR3 loop is CASSPRDANTIYF. As DNA, the CDR3 is TGTGCCAGCAGCCCTCGGGACGCAAACACCATATATTTT.

The gene calls are TRBV6-5 and TRBJ2-3, with 10 bases identical to TRBD2. Per germline, CDR1 MNHEY and CDR2 SVGAGI. Germline trimming cut 0 bases from V and 2 bases from J; bases unmatched to any gene: 2. The CDR3 has 16 residues. The CDR3 DNA reads TGTGCCAGCAGTTACTCAGCGGGAGGGAACACAGATACGCAGTATTTT. This sequence encodes CASSYSAGGNTDTQYF.